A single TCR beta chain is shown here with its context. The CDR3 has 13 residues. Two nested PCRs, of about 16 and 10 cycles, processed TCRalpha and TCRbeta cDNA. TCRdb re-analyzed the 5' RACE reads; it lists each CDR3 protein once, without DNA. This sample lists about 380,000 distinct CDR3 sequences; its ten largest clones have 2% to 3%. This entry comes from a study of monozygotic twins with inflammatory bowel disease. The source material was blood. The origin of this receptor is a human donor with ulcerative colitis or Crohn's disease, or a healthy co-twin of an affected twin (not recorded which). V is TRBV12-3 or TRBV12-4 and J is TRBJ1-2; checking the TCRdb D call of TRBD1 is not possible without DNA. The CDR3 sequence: CASSLIGGDGYTF.